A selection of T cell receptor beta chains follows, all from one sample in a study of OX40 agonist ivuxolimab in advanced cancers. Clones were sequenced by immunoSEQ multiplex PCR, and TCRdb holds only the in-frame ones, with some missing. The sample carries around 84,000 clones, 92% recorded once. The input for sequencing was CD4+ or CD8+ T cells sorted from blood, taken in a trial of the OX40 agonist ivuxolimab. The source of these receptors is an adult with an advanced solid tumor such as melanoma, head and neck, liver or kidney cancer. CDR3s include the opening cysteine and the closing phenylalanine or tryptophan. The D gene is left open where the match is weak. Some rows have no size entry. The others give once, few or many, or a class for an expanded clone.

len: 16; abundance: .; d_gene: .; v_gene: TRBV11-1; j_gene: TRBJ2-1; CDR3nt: TGTGCCAGCAGCTCCGATCGCAGGAGTTATAGCTTTGAGCAGTTCTTC; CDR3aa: CASSSDRRSYSFEQFF
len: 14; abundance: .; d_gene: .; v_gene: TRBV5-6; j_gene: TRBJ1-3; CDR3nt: TGTGCCAGCAGCACGATCCAGGGTGGAAACACCATATATTTT; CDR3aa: CASSTIQGGNTIYF
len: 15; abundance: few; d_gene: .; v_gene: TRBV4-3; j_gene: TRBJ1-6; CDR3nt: TGCGCCAGCAGCCAAGATCTCTTGACCCAGGGGCCCCTCCACTTT; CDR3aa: CASSQDLLTQGPLHF
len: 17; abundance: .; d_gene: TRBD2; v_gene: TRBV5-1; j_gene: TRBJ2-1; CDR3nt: TGCGCCAGCAGCCTCAGACTAGCGGGAGTTCTCCACAATGAGCAGTTCTTC; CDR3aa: CASSLRLAGVLHNEQFF
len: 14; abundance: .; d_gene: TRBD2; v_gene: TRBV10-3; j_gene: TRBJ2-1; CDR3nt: TGTGCCGCCGTAGCGGGGGGGGATCGAGGTGAGCAGTTCTTC; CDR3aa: CAAVAGGDRGEQFF
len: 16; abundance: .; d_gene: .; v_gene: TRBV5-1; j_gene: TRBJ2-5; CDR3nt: TGCGCCAGCAGCTTGGGTCAGTCCTCGTACCAAGAGACCCAGTACTTC; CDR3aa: CASSLGQSSYQETQYF
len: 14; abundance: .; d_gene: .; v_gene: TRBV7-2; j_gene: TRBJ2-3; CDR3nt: TGTGCCAGCAGCTTAGAGGGCCGCACAGATACGCAGTATTTT; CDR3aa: CASSLEGRTDTQYF
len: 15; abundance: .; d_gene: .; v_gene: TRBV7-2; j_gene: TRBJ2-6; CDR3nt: TGTGCCAGCAGCTCGGACTTTTCTGGGGCCAACGTCCTGACTTTC; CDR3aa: CASSSDFSGANVLTF
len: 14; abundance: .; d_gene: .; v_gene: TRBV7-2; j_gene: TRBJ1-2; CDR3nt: TGTGCCAGCAGCTTATCGGGGACTAACTATGGCTACACCTTC; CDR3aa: CASSLSGTNYGYTF
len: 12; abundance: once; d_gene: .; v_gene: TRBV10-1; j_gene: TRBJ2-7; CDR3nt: TGCGCCAGTGTCACTCCCCCCTACGAGCAGTACTTC; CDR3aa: CASVTPPYEQYF
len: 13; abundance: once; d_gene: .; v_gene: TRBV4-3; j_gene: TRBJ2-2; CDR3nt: TGCGCCAGCAGCCAAGATCAAGTAGGGGAGCTGTTTTTT; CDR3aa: CASSQDQVGELFF
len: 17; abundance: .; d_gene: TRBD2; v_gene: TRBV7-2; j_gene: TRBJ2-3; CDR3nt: TGTGCCAGCAGCCCTCCTTTCGGGACTAGCGACACAGATACGCAGTATTTT; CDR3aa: CASSPPFGTSDTDTQYF
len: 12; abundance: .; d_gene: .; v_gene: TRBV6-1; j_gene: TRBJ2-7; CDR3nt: TGTGCCACCCTCCGGGTTACCTACGAGCAGTACTTC; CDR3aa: CATLRVTYEQYF
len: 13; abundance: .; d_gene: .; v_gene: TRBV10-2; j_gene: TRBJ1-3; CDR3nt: TGCGCCAGCAGTGAGGAGGGTCGGGACACCATATATTTT; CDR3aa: CASSEEGRDTIYF
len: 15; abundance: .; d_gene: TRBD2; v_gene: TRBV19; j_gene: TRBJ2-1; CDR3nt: TGTGCCAGTAGTCCGGGGACTAGCGGGGACAATGAGCAGTTCTTC; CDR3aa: CASSPGTSGDNEQFF
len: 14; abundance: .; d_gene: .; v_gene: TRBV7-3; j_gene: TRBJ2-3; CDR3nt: TGTGCCAGCAGCTCCAACAGAAACACAGATACGCAGTATTTT; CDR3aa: CASSSNRNTDTQYF
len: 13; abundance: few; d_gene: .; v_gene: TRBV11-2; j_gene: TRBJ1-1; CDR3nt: TGTGCCAGCAGCACTAACAGGATCACTGAAGCTTTCTTT; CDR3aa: CASSTNRITEAFF
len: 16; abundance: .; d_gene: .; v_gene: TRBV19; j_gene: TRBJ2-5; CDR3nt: TGTGCCAGTAGTATAGGGTTGGGCTCCAATTCGGAGACCCAGTACTTC; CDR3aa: CASSIGLGSNSETQYF
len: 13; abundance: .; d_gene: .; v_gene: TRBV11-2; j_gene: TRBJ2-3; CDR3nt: TGTGCCAGCAGCTCGGGGAATCGAGATACGCAGTATTTT; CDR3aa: CASSSGNRDTQYF
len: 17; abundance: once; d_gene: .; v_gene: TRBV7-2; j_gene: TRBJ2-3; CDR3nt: TGTGCCAGCAGCACCCAAATCCCCAGGGCTAGCACAGATACGCAGTATTTT; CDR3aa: CASSTQIPRASTDTQYF
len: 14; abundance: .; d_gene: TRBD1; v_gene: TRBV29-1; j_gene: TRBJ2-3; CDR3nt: TGCAGCGCCCCCCCGGGACAGGGGACAGATACGCAGTATTTT; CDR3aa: CSAPPGQGTDTQYF
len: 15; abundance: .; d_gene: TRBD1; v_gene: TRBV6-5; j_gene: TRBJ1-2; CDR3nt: TGTGCCAGCAGTTCCAACACAGGGGAGATCTATGGCTACACCTTC; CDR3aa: CASSSNTGEIYGYTF
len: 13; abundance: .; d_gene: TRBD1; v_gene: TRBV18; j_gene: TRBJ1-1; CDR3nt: TGTGCCAGCTCAAGACAGGGAGGCACTGAAGCTTTCTTT; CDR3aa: CASSRQGGTEAFF
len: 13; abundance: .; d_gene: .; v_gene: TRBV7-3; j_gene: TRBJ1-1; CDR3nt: TGTGCCAGCAGTCTGAACAGAGGGACTGAAGCTTTCTTT; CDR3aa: CASSLNRGTEAFF
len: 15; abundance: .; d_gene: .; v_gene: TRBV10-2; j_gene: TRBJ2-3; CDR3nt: TGCGCCAGCAGTGGGGGTCTTGGAGGGGCAGATACGCAGTATTTT; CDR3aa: CASSGGLGGADTQYF
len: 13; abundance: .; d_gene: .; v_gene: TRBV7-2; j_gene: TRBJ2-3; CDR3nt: TGTGCCAGCAGCCCCGACCCCGGAGATACGCAGTATTTT; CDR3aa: CASSPDPGDTQYF
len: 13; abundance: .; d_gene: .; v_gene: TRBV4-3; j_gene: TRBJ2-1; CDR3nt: TGCGCCAGCAGCCAAAAACTAGCAAATGAGCAGTTCTTC; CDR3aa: CASSQKLANEQFF
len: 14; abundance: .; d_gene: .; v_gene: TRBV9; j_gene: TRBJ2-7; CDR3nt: TGTGCCAGCAGCGTAGGAGACTCTGGGAACGAGCAGTACTTC; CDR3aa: CASSVGDSGNEQYF
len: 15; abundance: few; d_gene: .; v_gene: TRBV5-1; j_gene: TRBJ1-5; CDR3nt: TGCGCCAGCAGCAGGGGGGAAGGGTTCAATCAGCCCCAGCATTTT; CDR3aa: CASSRGEGFNQPQHF
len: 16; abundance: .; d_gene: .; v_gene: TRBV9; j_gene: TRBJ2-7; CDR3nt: TGTGCCAGCAGCGGGGGGACCTCTCGTTGGTCCTACGAGCAGTACTTC; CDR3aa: CASSGGTSRWSYEQYF
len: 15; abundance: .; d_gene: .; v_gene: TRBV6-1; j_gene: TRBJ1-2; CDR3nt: TGTGCCAGCAGTGGGGGGACGGGGGGCATCTATGGCTACACCTTC; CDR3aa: CASSGGTGGIYGYTF